This T cell receptor beta chain was sequenced for a study of blood T cell repertoires in COVID-19. Study overall: PBMCs, B-cell-depleted T cells, or T cells provided the cDNA or gDNA that made up the material.

V dropped 6 bases and J dropped 4; count of bases not matched to a gene: 12. The CDR3 totals 16 residues. Germline CDR1 MRHNA, CDR2 SNTAGT. Participant ages covered about 18 to 89 years across around 22 US areas. Clinical history as reported by participants underpinned cohort assignment. Clones were sequenced by immunoSEQ multiplex PCR, and TCRdb holds only the in-frame ones, with some missing. The table lists 150,000 to 200,000 clones, 88% of them singletons, with 9% in the top ten. This clone has only a few counts. The sequence was collected from a woman in her late teens or twenties who had recovered from COVID-19. This sequence joins TRBV6-4 and TRBJ1-2, with TRBD1 matching over 9 bases. Sequencing was done on a sample of PBMCs or T cells enriched from blood (not recorded which). The CDR3 spells CASSAGVGTGSYGYTF. CDR3 nucleotides: TGTGCCAGCAGCGCGGGTGTGGGGACAGGGTCCTATGGCTACACCTTC.